The 17 T cell receptor beta chains reported below all come from one sample, sequenced in a study of CXCR3-negative and CXCR3-positive naive CD8 T cells. It was by 5' RACE with UMI labels that the TRB cDNA libraries were prepared. Reanalyzing the 5' RACE reads, TCRdb keeps one entry per CDR3 protein, without DNA. This sample carries around 60,000 distinct CDR3 sequences, with approximately 0.43% going to the ten biggest clones. Sequencing was done on a sample of naive CXCR3- CD8+ T cells from blood. Sample subset: CD45RO-CCR7+CD27+CD95- naive CD8+ T cells lacking CXCR3 (TNR3-). These receptor sequences come from a human donor in good health. Some clones in this sample may be carry-over from other donors' samples.

This rearrangement joins TRBV19 to TRBJ2-1; TCRdb's D call of TRBD1 is untestable without DNA. The CDR3 covers 12 residues. Germline CDR1 and CDR2: LNHDA and SQIVND (reference sequence). The CDR3 loop is CASSPLPDEQFF. Full variable domain (rest looked up from reference TRBV19 and TRBJ2-1): DGGITQSPKYLFRKEGQNVTLSCEQNLNHDAMYWYRQDPGQGLRLIYYSQIVNDFQKGDIAEGYSVSREKKESFPLTVTSAQKNPTAFYLCASSPLPDEQFFGPGTRLTVL.

V is TRBV28 and J is TRBJ2-7. The CDR3 has 14 amino acids. Germline V lookup: CDR1 MDHEN, CDR2 SYDVKM. The CDR3 protein is CASSLSGNSYEQYF.

V is TRBV24-1 and J is TRBJ2-5; TCRdb selects TRBD1, and the lack of DNA leaves this call unchecked. CDR1 and CDR2 (germline): KGHDR, SFDVKD. This CDR3 is 14 amino acids long. CDR3 loop: CATSGDGNQETQYF.

The CDR3 reads CASSLTIGQREQYF. The chain is built from TRBV7-2 and TRBJ2-7; checking the TCRdb D call of TRBD1 is not possible without DNA. Germline-derived CDR1 and CDR2 are SGHTA and FQGNSA. The CDR3 loop spans 14 amino acids.

The chain carries TRBV29-1 and TRBJ2-2; TCRdb's D call of TRBD1 is untestable without DNA. The germline V gene has CDR1 SQVTM and CDR2 ANQGSEA. The CDR3 runs 15 residues. CDR3 protein: CSVEDRQGATGELFF.

This chain uses TRBV29-1 with TRBJ2-2; the TCRdb call, TRBD1, lacks DNA for checking. The germline V gene has CDR1 SQVTM and CDR2 ANQGSEA. This CDR3 region has 12 residues. The CDR3 region is CSVEEGPGELFF.

V is TRBV10-1 and J is TRBJ2-1; TCRdb calls TRBD2, which cannot be checked without DNA. In germline, CDR1 is WNHNN, CDR2 SYGVQD (reference sequence). CDR3 size: 21 residues. CDR3 residues: CASSDPGLAGGLAQSYNEQFF.

By frequency, this clonotype registers medium-sized (0.01 to 0.1%). The chain uses TRBV29-1 and TRBJ2-7; the D call from TCRdb, TRBD1, cannot be confirmed without DNA. The germline CDR1 and CDR2 sequences are SQVTM and ANQGSEA. The CDR3 is 13 amino acids. The CDR3 here is CSVAKDRVYEQYF.

The rearrangement links TRBV15 to TRBJ2-1; TCRdb reports TRBD1, a call that lacks DNA to check it against. From germline, CDR1 is LNHNV and CDR2 YYDKDF (reference sequence). The CDR3 has 15 residues. The CDR3 sequence: CATSSRRGAGDEQFF.

The chain couples TRBV6-6 to TRBJ2-7. The CDR3 covers 12 residues. Per germline, CDR1 MNHNY and CDR2 SVGAGI (reference sequence). CDR3 in amino acids: CASSYGIYEQYF.

The chain carries TRBV29-1 and TRBJ2-5; TCRdb outputs TRBD1, but without DNA this stays unchecked. Per germline, CDR1 SQVTM and CDR2 ANQGSEA. The CDR3 length is 13 residues. The CDR3 reads CSALILGEETQYF.

The chain uses TRBV2 and TRBJ2-7. The germline CDR1 and CDR2 sequences are SNHLY and FYNNEI. There are 12 residues in the CDR3. CDR3 residues: CASSGESYEQYF.

The rearrangement uses TRBV7-2 and TRBJ2-7; absent DNA, TCRdb's TRBD1 call cannot be checked. Germline CDR1 reads SGHTA; CDR2 reads FQGNSA. This CDR3 contains 14 residues. The CDR3 region is CASSLETGAYEQYF.

The chain combines TRBV6-2 or TRBV6-3 with TRBJ2-2; TCRdb calls TRBD1, which cannot be checked without DNA. CDR1 and CDR2 from the germline V gene are MNHEY and SVGEGT. There are 15 residues in the CDR3. CDR3 protein: CASSFSGVNTGELFF.

This rearrangement joins TRBV12-3 or TRBV12-4 to TRBJ2-3. The CDR3 loop spans 14 amino acids. The CDR3 reads CASSFFLLSDTQYF.

The rearrangement joins TRBV9 to TRBJ2-7; as DNA is missing, the TRBD1 call by TCRdb cannot be tested. The germline CDR1 and CDR2 sequences are SGDLS and YYNGEE. CDR3 length: 19 amino acids. CDR3: CASSVEGQAHGMGGYEQYF.

The gene calls are TRBV14 and TRBJ1-2; the D gene TCRdb calls, TRBD1, cannot be checked with no DNA. This CDR3 is built from 16 residues. Per germline, CDR1 SGHDN and CDR2 FVKESK. The CDR3 region is CASSRGAALANYGYTF.